The next 18 T cell receptor beta chains were all read from a single sample in a study of human T cells and chemical hapten exposure. TCRdb re-derived calls from the RACE reads in MiXCR, one entry per CDR3 protein. Seen here are around 120,000 distinct CDR3 sequences, roughly 13% observed once, and the top ten hold 0.9% to 0.95%. The time point: patch test 1, 2 weeks after DPC sensitization. Sample treatment: therapeutic diphenylcyclopropenone sensitization with weekly scalp DPC. Sequenced material: whole blood, taken in connection with sensitization to the hapten diphenylcyclopropenone (DPC). The receptors shown here come from a man between 18 and 29 years old with alopecia areata. Some clones in this sample may be carry-over from other donors' samples.

This chain connects TRBV6-1 to TRBJ2-3; D uncertain. Germline CDR1 and CDR2: MNHNS and SASEGT. V shed 3 bases and J shed 2 bases, with 9 bases lying between them. The CDR3 is 14 amino acids. The DNA of the CDR3 is TGTGCCAGCAGTGAGTCAAGGTACACAGATACGCAGTATTTT. Translating gives CASSESRYTDTQYF.

Ten or more counts support this clonotype. The chain employs TRBV29-1 and TRBJ2-1; D gene unclear. V was shortened by 4 bases and J by 8 bases, with 9 bases between the two germline ends. Germline-derived CDR1 and CDR2 are SQVTM and ANQGSEA. The CDR3 consists of 11 residues. CDR3 bases: TGCAGCGTTGCCCACACCGATGAGCAGTTCTTC. It yields the protein CSVAHTDEQFF.

This clonotype came up many times. This chain uses TRBV29-1 with TRBJ2-4; no clear D. The CDR3 loop spans 12 amino acids. V was clipped by 1 base and J by 6 bases, with 7 bases between them. The germline gives CDR1 SQVTM, CDR2 ANQGSEA. DNA for the CDR3: TGCAGCGTTGAAGGCTTGGGAAACATTCAGTACTTC. Amino acid sequence: CSVEGLGNIQYF.

This clonotype was observed a handful of times. This chain uses TRBV5-1 with TRBJ2-2; 7 positions agree with TRBD1. The CDR3 consists of 13 residues. Germline assignment: CDR1 SGHRS and CDR2 YFSETQ. The ends lost 4 bases at V and 6 bases at J; junction bases unmatched: 3. CDR3 amino acids: CASSRQGSGELFF. The CDR3 bases are TGCGCCAGCAGCCGACAGGGATCCGGGGAGCTGTTTTTT. Based on the CDR3 plus reference TRBV5-1 and TRBJ2-2, the full variable domain is KAGVTQTPRYLIKTRGQQVTLSCSPISGHRSVSWYQQTPGQGLQFLFEYFSETQRNKGNFPGRFSGRQFSNSRSEMNVSTLELGDSALYLCASSRQGSGELFFGEGSRLTVL.

This clonotype was counted only a few times. V is TRBV11-2 and J is TRBJ2-1, with 7 bases lining up with TRBD2. This CDR3 region has 16 residues. J gave up 0 bases and V 5 bases, and 7 bases lay outside the gene matches. The V gene's germline CDR1 is SGHAT and CDR2 FQNNGV. This CDR3 reads CASSPLASGSYNEQFF. CDR3 nucleotide sequence: TGTGCCAGCAGCCCTTTGGCTAGCGGCTCCTACAATGAGCAGTTCTTC.

The sample holds a few counts of this clonotype. The V call is TRBV7-3, the J call TRBJ1-1; possible D gene TRBD1, 5 bases. The CDR3 spans 14 residues. Germline lookup yields CDR1 SGHTA and CDR2 FQGTGA. V was cut by 1 base and J by 4 bases, with 10 bases left in between. The CDR3 is CASSLSRDGTEAFF. The DNA of the CDR3 is TGTGCCAGCAGCTTAAGCAGGGACGGCACTGAAGCTTTCTTT.

The sample holds a few counts of this clonotype. This chain joins TRBV27 and TRBJ2-3; possibly TRBD1 or TRBD2 for D (5 bases each). Germline loops: CDR1 MNHEY, CDR2 SMNVEV (reference sequence). Trimming cost V 5 bases and J 6 bases, with 24 bases left between them. The CDR3 has 17 amino acids. Here the CDR3 reads CASSPHPGRVAPDTQYF. The CDR3 nucleotides read TGTGCCAGCAGTCCCCACCCAGGGCGGGTGGCCCCGGATACGCAGTATTTT.

This clonotype has at least ten counts. This chain connects TRBV3-1 to TRBJ1-5; D call uncertain. V lost 1 base, J lost 0 bases, and 7 bases lay in between. The CDR3 totals 15 residues. Germline-derived CDR1 and CDR2 are LGHDT and YNNKEL (reference sequence). This CDR3 is CASSQALGSNQPQHF. CDR3 in DNA: TGTGCCAGCAGCCAAGCGCTGGGTAGCAATCAGCCCCAGCATTTT.

This chain links TRBV7-2 with TRBJ2-4; 7 bases map to TRBD1. Germline-derived CDR1 and CDR2 are SGHTA and FQGNSA. Trimming cost V 7 bases and J 1 base; bases outside gene matches: 4. This CDR3 has 14 amino acids. The CDR3: CASKLQGAKNIQYF. In DNA form, the CDR3 reads TGTGCCAGCAAATTACAGGGGGCCAAAAACATTCAGTACTTC.

This clonotype was detected only a few times. The chain joins TRBV7-6 to TRBJ2-3, with TRBD2 matching 11 bases. The germline V gene encodes CDR1 SGHVS and CDR2 FNYEAQ. V shed 6 bases, J shed 2 bases, and the junction held 7 bases outside the gene matches. CDR3 length: 16 amino acids. CDR3 nucleotide sequence: TGTGCCAGCAGAAGGGGACTAGCGGCCTTCACAGATACGCAGTATTTT. Protein product: CASRRGLAAFTDTQYF. The whole variable domain, filled in from reference TRBV7-6 and TRBJ2-3, reads GAGVSQSPRYKVTKRGQDVALRCDPISGHVSLYWYRQALGQGPEFLTYFNYEAQQDKSGLPNDRFSAERPEGSISTLTIQRTEQRDSAMYRCASRRGLAAFTDTQYFGPGTRLTVL.

This clonotype showed up just a few times. CDR3 in amino acids: CASSLGGGVPYNEQFF. Here the CDR3 DNA reads TGCGCCAGCAGCTTGGGAGGCGGGGTGCCCTACAATGAGCAGTTCTTC. The rearrangement joins TRBV5-1 to TRBJ2-1; maybe TRBD2 (6 bases). The V and J ends lost 0 bases and 2 bases respectively, with 12 bases between them. Germline V gives CDR1 SGHRS, CDR2 YFSETQ. The CDR3 has 16 amino acids.

This clonotype was observed at least ten times. This sequence joins TRBV12-3 or TRBV12-4 and TRBJ2-1; perhaps D is TRBD1 or TRBD2 (6 bases each). The CDR3 runs to 17 residues. The V and J ends lost 5 bases and 0 bases respectively, with 17 bases between them. The CDR3 sequence is CASSPSDGGRSYNEQFF. The CDR3, as DNA: TGTGCCAGCAGTCCTTCGGACGGGGGCCGCTCCTACAATGAGCAGTTCTTC.

This clonotype was counted between two and nine times. CDR3 in DNA: TGTGCCAGCAGCTTTAGGGATATGAACACTGAAGCTTTCTTT. Residues: CASSFRDMNTEAFF. The J gene is TRBJ1-1, the V gene TRBV7-8; D is unresolved. This CDR3 region has 14 residues. Germline assignment: CDR1 SGHVS and CDR2 FQNEAQ. With 3 bases removed from V and 0 bases from J, the gap between germline ends came to 8 bases.

This clonotype showed up just a few times. The rearrangement links TRBV6-6 to TRBJ2-7, with 11 bases lining up with TRBD1. Germline values: CDR1 MNHNY, CDR2 SVGAGI (reference sequence). The CDR3 length is 14 residues. J was trimmed by 4 bases and V by 4 bases; bases with no gene match: 3. In nucleotides, the CDR3 is TGTGCCAGCAGTTTGGACAGGGGGCTATACGAGCAGTACGTC. The encoded protein is CASSLDRGLYEQYV.

This clonotype showed up just a few times. The chain is built from TRBV6-4 and TRBJ2-1; D may correspond to TRBD1 or TRBD2 (6 bases each). V was trimmed by 1 base and J by 7 bases, leaving 11 bases between them. Germline V gives CDR1 MRHNA, CDR2 SNTAGT. The CDR3 runs to 14 residues. The CDR3 bases are TGTGCCAGCAGTGACTTGGGGGGCCGGAATGAGCAGTTCTTC. As protein: CASSDLGGRNEQFF.

The rearrangement joins TRBV12-3 or TRBV12-4 to TRBJ1-6; D call uncertain. With 5 bases removed from V and 7 bases from J, the gap between germline ends came to 15 bases. CDR3 length: 15 residues. Here the CDR3 DNA reads TGTGCCAGCAGTCCGGCGGGTCGCCAAAATTCACCCCTCCACTTT. Its protein product is CASSPAGRQNSPLHF.

The chain is built from TRBV7-9 and TRBJ1-3, with D possibly matching TRBD1 (6 bases). Trimming stripped 4 bases from V and 1 base from J, with 11 bases between. Germline loops: CDR1 SEHNR, CDR2 FQNEAQ (reference sequence). The CDR3 extends over 15 amino acids. The CDR3 region is CASSYTGLSGNTIYF. CDR3 coding DNA: TGTGCCAGCAGCTATACAGGGCTTTCTGGAAACACCATATATTTT.

This clonotype was counted a few times. This chain links TRBV7-2 with TRBJ1-2; D is undetermined. V lost 2 bases and J 0 bases, leaving 7 bases between the germline ends. From germline, CDR1 is SGHTA and CDR2 FQGNSA. The CDR3 sequence is 14 residues long. The CDR3 sequence: CASSLTQANYGYTF. DNA for the CDR3: TGTGCCAGCAGCTTAACGCAAGCTAACTATGGCTACACCTTC.